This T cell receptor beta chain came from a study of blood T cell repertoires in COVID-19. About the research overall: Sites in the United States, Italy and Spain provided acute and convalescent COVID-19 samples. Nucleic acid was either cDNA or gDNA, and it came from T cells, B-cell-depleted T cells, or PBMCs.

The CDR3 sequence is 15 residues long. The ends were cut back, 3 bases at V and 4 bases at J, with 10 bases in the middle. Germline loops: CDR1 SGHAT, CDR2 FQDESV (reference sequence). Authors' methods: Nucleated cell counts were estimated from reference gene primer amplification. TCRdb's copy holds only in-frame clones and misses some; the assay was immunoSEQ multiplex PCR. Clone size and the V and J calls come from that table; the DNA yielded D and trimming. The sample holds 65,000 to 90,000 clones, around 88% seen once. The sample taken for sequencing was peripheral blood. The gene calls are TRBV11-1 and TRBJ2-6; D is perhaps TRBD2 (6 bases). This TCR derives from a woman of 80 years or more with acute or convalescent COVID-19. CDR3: CASSFGGCGANVLTF. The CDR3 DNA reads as TGTGCCAGCAGCTTTGGGGGGTGCGGGGCCAACGTCCTGACTTTC. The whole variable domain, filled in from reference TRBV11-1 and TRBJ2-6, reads EAEVAQSPRYKITEKSQAVAFWCDPISGHATLYWYRQILGQGPELLVQFQDESVVDDSQLPKDRFSAERLKGVDSTLKIQPAELGDSAMYLCASSFGGCGANVLTFGAGSRLTVL.